The entry below describes one TCR beta chain. The antigen is unknown. The sample belongs to a study of cytotoxic CD8 clonotypes in ibrutinib-treated CLL. Across the study: Results showed approximately 25 partial and 2 complete responses; following median roughly 66 months, roughly 15 remained remitted, about 12 advanced. Collecting the response samples happened after a median 12 months of treatment, with a range of 6 to 36.

Trimming pared 2 bases from V and 6 bases from J, leaving 12 bases between. The germline V gene encodes CDR1 SGHNT and CDR2 YENEEA. CDR3 length equals 14 residues. Study findings and constraints: Baseline levels were approached again at progression, after clonality had risen at ibrutinib response.

Generated by immunoSEQ multiplex PCR, the TCRdb table keeps only in-frame clones and is missing some. The table includes about 300,000 clones, 60% to 80% detected once. The chain carries TRBV11-3 and TRBJ2-3; tentative D call: TRBD2 (6 bases). The origin of this receptor is a human donor with chronic lymphocytic leukemia. The source was PBMCs, collected after 36 months of ibrutinib treatment. CDR3 residues: CASSLWGVSDTQYF. Written as DNA, the CDR3 is TGTGCCAGCAGCTTATGGGGGGTAAGCGATACGCAGTATTTT.